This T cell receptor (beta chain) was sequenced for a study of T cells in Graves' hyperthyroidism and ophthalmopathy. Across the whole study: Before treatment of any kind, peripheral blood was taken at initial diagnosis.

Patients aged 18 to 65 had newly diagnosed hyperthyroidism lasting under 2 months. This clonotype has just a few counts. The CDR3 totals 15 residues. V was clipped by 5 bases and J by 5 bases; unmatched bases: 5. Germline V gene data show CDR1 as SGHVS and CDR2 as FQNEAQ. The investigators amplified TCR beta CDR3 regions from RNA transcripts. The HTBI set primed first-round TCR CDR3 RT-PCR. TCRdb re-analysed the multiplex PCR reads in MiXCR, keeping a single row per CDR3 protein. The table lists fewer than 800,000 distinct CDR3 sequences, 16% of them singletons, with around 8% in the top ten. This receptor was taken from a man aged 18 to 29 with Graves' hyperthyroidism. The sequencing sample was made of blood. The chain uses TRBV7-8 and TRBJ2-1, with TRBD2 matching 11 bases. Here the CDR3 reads CASSLLAGAHNEQFF. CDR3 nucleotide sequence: TGTGCCAGCAGCCTACTAGCGGGGGCCCACAATGAGCAGTTCTTC.